The rows below give T cell receptor beta chains drawn from one sample of a study of beta chain features in type 1 diabetes. The assay was immunoSEQ multiplex PCR, and TCRdb's table has in-frame clones only and misses some. The sample includes 130,000 to 150,000 clones, nearly 9.5% of them seen just once. Material: central memory CD4+ T cells from blood. These receptors were obtained from a young man in good health. Both conserved end residues are trimmed from each CDR3.

>TRBV7-9|TRBJ1-2
ASSPSGIGGYT
>TRBV7-8|TRBJ1-1
ASSLVRDRVAEAF
>TRBV27|TRBJ1-5
ASSSRTGDQPQH
>TRBV2|TRBJ2-1
ASSPLTSGGTNEQF
>TRBV5-1|TRBJ2-7
ASTPGLADSREQY
>TRBV15|TRBJ2-1
ATSREGGGASEQF
>TRBV13|TRBJ2-5
ASSLGPGAQY
>TRBV5-6|TRBJ2-7
ASSQAYEQY
>TRBV2|TRBJ2-1
ASRVRGDLRDEQF
>TRBV28|TRBJ1-5
ASRVFKGQPQH
>TRBV29-1|TRBJ2-7
SAVTSGESYEQY
>TRBV7-2|TRBJ2-2
ASSIQGTGELF
>TRBV5-1|TRBJ1-4
ASSLRQDNEKLF
>TRBV11-2|TRBJ1-4
ASSPGGTNEKLF
>TRBV27|TRBJ2-5
ASSPRQGETQY
>TRBV6-1|TRBJ1-5
ASIQARLGNQPQH
>TRBV4-3|.
ASSQAYIDSSYEQY
>TRBV29-1|TRBJ2-7
SVGGQGASYEQY
>TRBV21-1|TRBJ1-6
ASLKTGAPLSSYNSPLH
>TRBV15|TRBJ1-2
ATSRGGRGPNYGYT
>TRBV6-5|TRBJ1-3
ASSYSSGSSGNTIY
>TRBV2|TRBJ2-5
ASSATSGGETQY
>TRBV11-2|TRBJ2-5
ASSLGQGNRETQY
>TRBV19|TRBJ1-2
ASYDRGYGYT
>TRBV2|TRBJ1-2
ASSLQQGFGYT
>TRBV2|TRBJ2-7
ASSPFYEQY
>TRBV7-2|TRBJ2-1
ASTLRRGEQF
>TRBV7-2|TRBJ2-1
ASSLVRNEQF
>TRBV19|TRBJ2-5
ASSIAGGTQY
>TRBV5-1|TRBJ2-5
ASSLYGGRETQY
>TRBV25-1|TRBJ2-6
ASSAGLAGVSGANVLT
>TRBV7-2|TRBJ2-3
ASSRGTSGGPDTQY
>TRBV30|TRBJ2-1
AWSVTSGDAIEQF
>TRBV28|TRBJ1-2
ASSLPGSNYGYT
>TRBV4-2|TRBJ1-6
ASSQDSRAPNSPLH
>TRBV11-2|TRBJ1-2
ASSLGRDRGSEGYT
>TRBV7-8|TRBJ1-1
ASSLEGTGGTEAF
>TRBV9|TRBJ2-5
ASSVAAGERLETQY
>TRBV9|TRBJ2-6
ASTPVGGSGANVLT
>TRBV27|TRBJ2-3
ASGSWRGKDTQY
>TRBV10-1|TRBJ2-3
ASRLGQRETDTQY
>TRBV4-1|TRBJ2-7
ASSRSSGQGTDEQY
>TRBV5-5|TRBJ1-5
ASSQDAGRNQPQH
>TRBV30|TRBJ1-2
AWSLGQTYGYT
>TRBV7-2|TRBJ2-5
ASSPRDRGRETQY
>TRBV19|TRBJ1-5
ASSVNNQPQH
>TRBV30|TRBJ2-1
AWRAGATYNEQF
>TRBV6-5|TRBJ1-3
ASTSGQGLNTIY
>TRBV7-6|TRBJ2-1
ASNKVGGPEQF
>TRBV4-3|TRBJ2-5
ASSQEGAGGETQY